Sequencing of this TCR beta chain was carried out in a study of neoadjuvant anti-PD-1 for oral cavity cancer. About this clone itself: The antigen is undetermined.

The CDR3 has 10 residues. V lost 5 bases and J 13 bases, leaving 9 bases between the germline ends. Per the germline V gene, CDR1 is SEHNR and CDR2 is FQNEAQ (reference sequence). Time point here: after neoadjuvant nivolumab, at surgical resection. Broader study findings: Treg/Th17 ratio rose with pretreatment blood and fell with post-treatment tumor TCRbeta clonality.

Sequencing was performed with immunoSEQ multiplex PCR; in TCRdb, only in-frame clones are kept and a portion is missing. In the table there are about 14,000 clones, roughly two fifths of which are singletons. The rearrangement links TRBV7-9 to TRBJ2-1; D is unclear. The specimen was tumor tissue, collected after nivolumab (anti-PD-1) treatment. This clonotype was sampled from a person aged 35 to 85 with oral cavity squamous cell carcinoma. The CDR3 DNA is TGTGCCAGCAGCGCCAACCAACAGTTCTTC. It is translated as CASSANQQFF.